This T cell receptor beta chain emerged from a study of PD-1 blockade in classical Hodgkin lymphoma. At the level of the study: Patients received nivolumab 3 mg/kg intravenously every 2 weeks.

A single count supports this clone. V lost 5 bases to trimming and J lost 1 base, with 12 bases between them. The CDR3 length is 14 residues. Germline assignment: CDR1 MNHEY and CDR2 SVGAGI. There was relapse after autologous stem cell transplantation in every patient, and there was variation in brentuximab vedotin exposure. Classification of best responses gave complete response, partial response or progressive disease. Clones were sequenced by immunoSEQ multiplex PCR, and TCRdb holds only the in-frame ones, with some missing. The repertoire holds 25,000 to 35,000 clones, 71% seen once, with 2.5% to 3.5% in the top ten.

Sequencing used peripheral blood mononuclear cells (PBMCs), obtained before the second cycle of nivolumab. This TCR came from a human donor with classical Hodgkin lymphoma. The chain combines TRBV6-5 with TRBJ2-7, with D unclear. CDR3 coding DNA: TGTGCCAGCAGTACTCGTACAGTATCCTACGAGCAGTACTTC. Amino acid sequence: CASSTRTVSYEQYF.